The next 9 T cell receptor beta chains were all read from a single sample in a study of blood T cell repertoires in COVID-19. Sequenced by immunoSEQ multiplex PCR; TCRdb stores in-frame clones only, minus some. The sample lists 220,000 or so clones; approximately 90% were seen once. The sequencing input was PBMCs or T cells enriched from blood (not recorded which). The receptors were gathered from a young woman in a cohort exposed to, infected with or recovered from COVID-19 (not recorded which).

This chain links TRBV19 with TRBJ1-1, with 8 bases fitting TRBD1. The germline V gene encodes CDR1 LNHDA and CDR2 SQIVND (reference sequence). With 3 bases clipped from V and 5 bases from J, the junction kept 8 bases outside the gene matches. CDR3 length equals 15 residues. The DNA for the CDR3 is TGTGCCAGTAGTATGCAACCCACAGGGGGGACTGAAGCTTTCTTT. It codes for CASSMQPTGGTEAFF.

This chain links TRBV4-1 with TRBJ1-2, with D possibly TRBD1 on 5 matching bases. CDR3 size: 15 residues. Germline values: CDR1 MGHRA, CDR2 YSYEKL. Trimming took 2 bases from V and 2 from J, leaving 12 bases between them. The CDR3 bases are TGCGCCAGCAGCCAATCCGGGACTCTCAACTATGGCTACACCTTC. It yields the protein CASSQSGTLNYGYTF.

The genes are TRBV7-7 and TRBJ2-3; TRBD2 matches 8 bases. The CDR3 totals 15 residues. Trimming took 1 base from V and 3 from J; bases not matched to a gene: 3. CDR1 is SSHAT, CDR2 FNYEAQ, per germline (reference sequence). This CDR3 reads CASSLDGGATDTQYF. The CDR3 nucleotides are TGTGCCAGCAGCTTAGACGGGGGGGCTACAGATACGCAGTATTTT.

The chain couples TRBV9 to TRBJ1-2; TRBD1 matches at 7 bases. This CDR3 contains 15 residues. CDR1 SGDLS and CDR2 YYNGEE come from the germline V gene. Trimming removed 4 bases from V and 3 bases from J; junction bases left unmatched: 9. In DNA, the CDR3 is TGTGCCAGCAGCAGAGGGGGCTTAACCGACTATGGCTACACCTTC. It specifies CASSRGGLTDYGYTF. The full variable domain, its missing parts supplied by reference TRBV9 and TRBJ1-2, is DSGVTQTPKHLITATGQRVTLRCSPRSGDLSVYWYQQSLDQGLQFLIQYYNGEERAKGNILERFSAQQFPDLHSELNLSSLELGDSALYFCASSRGGLTDYGYTFGSGTRLTVV.

The gene calls are TRBV7-3 and TRBJ2-3; TRBD2 agrees at 14 bases. There are 19 residues in the CDR3. V was clipped by 2 bases and J by 1 base; unmatched bases: 8. Germline V gene data show CDR1 as SGHTA and CDR2 as FQGTGA. CDR3 region: CASSLSLRGLAGGTDTQYF. DNA of the CDR3: TGTGCCAGCAGCTTATCATTAAGGGGACTAGCGGGAGGCACAGATACGCAGTATTTT.

J is TRBJ1-5 and V is TRBV28; 11 bases fit TRBD1. The CDR3 length is 15 residues. Unmatched junction bases numbered 6, after V lost 5 bases and J lost 6 bases. The germline V gene has CDR1 MDHEN and CDR2 SYDVKM. CDR3: CASSPGQGARQPQHF. The DNA of the CDR3 is TGTGCCAGCAGTCCTGGACAGGGGGCGCGTCAGCCCCAGCATTTT.

The rearrangement joins TRBV2 to TRBJ1-5; TRBD1 aligns across 8 bases. With 3 bases clipped from V and 1 base from J, the junction kept 5 bases outside the gene matches. The germline CDR1 and CDR2 sequences are SNHLY and FYNNEI. The CDR3 covers 16 residues. CDR3 loop: CASSDQGARSNQPQHF. In nucleotides, the CDR3 is TGTGCCAGCAGTGATCAGGGGGCGCGGAGCAATCAGCCCCAGCATTTT.

The chain has TRBV5-1 and TRBJ2-1; TRBD1 agrees at 8 bases. The CDR3 has 18 amino acids. With V trimmed by 0 bases and J by 4 bases, 12 bases remained unmatched. Germline V gene lookup returns CDR1 SGHRS and CDR2 YFSETQ. The chain's CDR3 is CASSLEPGQGHLYNEQFF. As DNA, the CDR3 is TGCGCCAGCAGCTTGGAGCCCGGACAGGGCCACCTTTACAATGAGCAGTTCTTC.

This rearrangement joins TRBV7-8 to TRBJ1-3; D is undetermined. CDR3 length equals 15 residues. V gave up 5 bases and J gave up 0 bases, with 11 bases separating them. In germline, CDR1 is SGHVS, CDR2 FQNEAQ. CDR3 sequence reads: CASSGWSGSGNTIYF. In nucleotides, the CDR3 is TGTGCCAGCAGCGGATGGTCAGGCTCTGGAAACACCATATATTTT.